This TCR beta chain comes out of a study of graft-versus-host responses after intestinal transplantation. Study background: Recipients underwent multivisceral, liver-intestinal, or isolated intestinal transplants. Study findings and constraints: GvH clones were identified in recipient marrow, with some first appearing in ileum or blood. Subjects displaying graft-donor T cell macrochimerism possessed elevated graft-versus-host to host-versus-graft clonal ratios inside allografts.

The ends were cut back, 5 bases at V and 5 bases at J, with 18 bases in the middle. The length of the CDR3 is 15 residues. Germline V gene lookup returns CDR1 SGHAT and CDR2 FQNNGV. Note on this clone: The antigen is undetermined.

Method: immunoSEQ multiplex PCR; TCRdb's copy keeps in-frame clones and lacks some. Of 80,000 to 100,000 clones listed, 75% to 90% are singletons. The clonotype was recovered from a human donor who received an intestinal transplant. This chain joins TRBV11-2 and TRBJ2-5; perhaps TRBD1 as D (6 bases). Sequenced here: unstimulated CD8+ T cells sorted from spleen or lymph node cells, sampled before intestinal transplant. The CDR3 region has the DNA TGTGCCAGCAGCCAACTCGAGGGGGTGTGGGAGACCCAGTACTTC. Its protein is CASSQLEGVWETQYF.